A selection of T cell receptor beta chains follows, all from one sample in a study of T cell repertoires in cytomegalovirus infection. The antigens for these receptors are not known. TCRdb reprocessed the reads via MiXCR and lists one record per CDR3 protein. The sample has about 900,000 distinct CDR3 sequences, about a third seen once. The source was cultured CD8+ T cells from PBMCs, collected from culture after CMV antigen stimulation. The receptors originated from a human donor in good health (CMV status not recorded). Some clones in this sample may be carry-over from other donors' samples. Each CDR3 is given with its conserved first and last residue. Each record gives: V gene, D gene, J gene, clone size, CDR3 DNA, CDR3 protein. The D gene is left open where the match is weak. A row's size may be missing; if present it is once, few, many or a size class.

V gene: TRBV7-9
D gene: .
J gene: TRBJ2-1
clone size: .
CDR3 DNA: TGTGCCATATCCTCCTACAATGAGCAGTTCTTC
CDR3 protein: CAISSYNEQFF

V gene: TRBV2
D gene: .
J gene: TRBJ1-1
clone size: .
CDR3 DNA: TGTGCCAGCAGTGGGGAAAGGACAGTAAGTGAGAACACTGAAGCTTTCTTT
CDR3 protein: CASSGERTVSENTEAFF

V gene: TRBV7-2
D gene: TRBD2
J gene: TRBJ2-1
clone size: many
CDR3 DNA: TGTGCCAGCAGCTTAGAAGCGGGGGGGCCCAATGAGCAGTTCTTC
CDR3 protein: CASSLEAGGPNEQFF

V gene: TRBV7-2
D gene: .
J gene: TRBJ2-7
clone size: .
CDR3 DNA: TGTGCCAGCAGCCACGGGGGAATCAACGAGCAGTACTTC
CDR3 protein: CASSHGGINEQYF

V gene: TRBV27
D gene: .
J gene: TRBJ2-7
clone size: few
CDR3 DNA: TGTGCCAGCAGTTTATCTTATATTGCCGAGCAGTACTTC
CDR3 protein: CASSLSYIAEQYF

V gene: TRBV12-3/TRBV12-4
D gene: TRBD1
J gene: TRBJ1-2
clone size: .
CDR3 DNA: TGTGCCAGCAGTACCGACAGGGAGGGAACCTATGGCTACACCTTC
CDR3 protein: CASSTDREGTYGYTF

V gene: TRBV6-2/TRBV6-3
D gene: .
J gene: TRBJ1-2
clone size: few
CDR3 DNA: TGTGCCAGCAGTTACGGACGGGGAGCTAACTATGGCTACACCTTC
CDR3 protein: CASSYGRGANYGYTF

V gene: TRBV10-3
D gene: .
J gene: TRBJ1-3
clone size: .
CDR3 DNA: TGTGCCATCCTAAAGGGGACTGCTGGAAACACCATATATTTT
CDR3 protein: CAILKGTAGNTIYF

V gene: TRBV15
D gene: .
J gene: TRBJ2-3
clone size: few
CDR3 DNA: TGTGCCACCTCTCAAGGGAGCTACACAGATACGCAGTATTTT
CDR3 protein: CATSQGSYTDTQYF

V gene: TRBV25-1
D gene: TRBD1
J gene: TRBJ2-5
clone size: .
CDR3 DNA: TGTGCCAGCAGTGAAAAACAGGGGTTGGGAGAGACCCAGTACTTC
CDR3 protein: CASSEKQGLGETQYF

V gene: TRBV20-1
D gene: TRBD2
J gene: TRBJ2-4
clone size: .
CDR3 DNA: TGCAGTGCTAGAGGGGGGGGGACCCCGGTAATTCAGTACTTC
CDR3 protein: CSARGGGTPVIQYF

V gene: TRBV4-3
D gene: .
J gene: TRBJ2-1
clone size: .
CDR3 DNA: TGCGCCAGCAGCCCCACCGGGGCCTTCAATGAGCAGTTCTTC
CDR3 protein: CASSPTGAFNEQFF

V gene: TRBV6-1
D gene: TRBD1
J gene: TRBJ2-7
clone size: .
CDR3 DNA: TGTGCCAGCAGTACCGGACAGGGGGAGGAATACGAGCAGTACTTC
CDR3 protein: CASSTGQGEEYEQYF

V gene: TRBV7-9
D gene: .
J gene: TRBJ1-5
clone size: few
CDR3 DNA: TGTGCCAGCAGCCCCGGACAGCTGAATCAGCCCCAGCATTTT
CDR3 protein: CASSPGQLNQPQHF